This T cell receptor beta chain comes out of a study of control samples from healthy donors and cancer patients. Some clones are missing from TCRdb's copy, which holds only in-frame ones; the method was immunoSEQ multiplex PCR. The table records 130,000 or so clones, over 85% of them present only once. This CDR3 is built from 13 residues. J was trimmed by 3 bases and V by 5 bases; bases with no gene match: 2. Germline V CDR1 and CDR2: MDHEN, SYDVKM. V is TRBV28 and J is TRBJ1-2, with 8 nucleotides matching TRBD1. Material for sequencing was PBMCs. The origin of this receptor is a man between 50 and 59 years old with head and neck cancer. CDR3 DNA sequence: TGTGCCAGCAGTCCGGGACAGGACTATGGCTACACCTTC. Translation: CASSPGQDYGYTF.